This T cell receptor (beta chain) emerged from a study of blood T cell repertoires in COVID-19. Study as a whole: Whether acute or convalescent, the COVID-19 samples came from the United States, Italy and Spain. In each case, the material was cDNA or gDNA derived from T cells, B-cell-depleted T cells, or PBMCs.

V lost 0 bases and J lost 3, with 9 bases in between. This CDR3 comprises 14 residues. CDR1 and CDR2 from the germline V gene are KGHSH and LQKENI. Original handling: Reference gene primer amplification gave nucleated cell count estimates. This table comes from immunoSEQ multiplex PCR, and its TCRdb copy is limited to in-frame clones, with some not included. From that table come the V and J calls and clone size; the DNA was used to work out D and trimming. Here the sample spans about 170,000 clones, about four fifths being singletons. Source material: peripheral blood. This sequence originates from a man aged 18 to 35 with active or convalescent COVID-19. This chain joins TRBV18 and TRBJ2-7; the D gene is possibly TRBD1 (5 bases). CDR3 DNA: TGTGCCAGCTCACCACCAGCAGGGTTCTACGAGCAGTACTTC. Protein product: CASSPPAGFYEQYF.